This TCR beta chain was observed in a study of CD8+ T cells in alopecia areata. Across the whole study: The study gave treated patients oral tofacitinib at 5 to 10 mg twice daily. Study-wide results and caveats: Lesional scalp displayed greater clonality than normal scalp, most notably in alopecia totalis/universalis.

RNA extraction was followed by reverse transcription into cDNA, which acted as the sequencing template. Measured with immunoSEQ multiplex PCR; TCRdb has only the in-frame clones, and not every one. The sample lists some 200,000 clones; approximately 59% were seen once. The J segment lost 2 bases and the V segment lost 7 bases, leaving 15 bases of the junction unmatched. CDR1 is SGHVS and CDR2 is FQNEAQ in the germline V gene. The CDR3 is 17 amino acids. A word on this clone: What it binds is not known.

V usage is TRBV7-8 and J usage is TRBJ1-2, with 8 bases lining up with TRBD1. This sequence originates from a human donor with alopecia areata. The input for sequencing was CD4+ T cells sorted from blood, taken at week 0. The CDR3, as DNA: TGTGCCAGCACCCCAATTTTAGCCGGGACAGGAAACTATGGCTACACCTTC. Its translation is CASTPILAGTGNYGYTF. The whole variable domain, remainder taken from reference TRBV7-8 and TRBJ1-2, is GAGVSQSPRYKVAKRGQDVALRCDPISGHVSLFWYQQALGQGPEFLTYFQNEAQLDKSGLPSDRFFAERPEGSVSTLKIQRTQQEDSAVYLCASTPILAGTGNYGYTFGSGTRLTVV.